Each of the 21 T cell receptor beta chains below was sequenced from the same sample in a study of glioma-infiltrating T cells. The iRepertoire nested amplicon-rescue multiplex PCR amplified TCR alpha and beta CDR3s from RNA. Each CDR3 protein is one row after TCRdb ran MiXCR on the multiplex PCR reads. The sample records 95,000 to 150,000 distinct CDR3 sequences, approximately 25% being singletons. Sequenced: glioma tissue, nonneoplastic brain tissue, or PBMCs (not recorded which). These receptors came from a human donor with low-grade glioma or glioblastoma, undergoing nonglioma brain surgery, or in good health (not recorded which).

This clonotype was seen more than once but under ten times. In DNA form, the CDR3 reads TGTGCCTGGGGGAGAACGCGGACTAGCGGGAGTCACAACGAGCAGTACTTC. Translated: CAWGRTRTSGSHNEQYF. The chain recombines TRBV30 with TRBJ2-7; 13 bases are a match to TRBD2. V dropped 5 bases and J dropped 5; count of bases not matched to a gene: 15. From germline, CDR1 is GTSNPN and CDR2 SVGIG (reference sequence). This CDR3 comprises 17 residues.

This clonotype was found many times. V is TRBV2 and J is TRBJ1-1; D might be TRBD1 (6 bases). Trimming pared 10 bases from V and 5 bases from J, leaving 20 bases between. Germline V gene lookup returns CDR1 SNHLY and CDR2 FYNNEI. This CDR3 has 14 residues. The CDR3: CATSRSRGGTEAFF. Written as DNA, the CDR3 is TGTGCCACCTCAAGGTCCAGGGGTGGGACTGAAGCTTTCTTT.

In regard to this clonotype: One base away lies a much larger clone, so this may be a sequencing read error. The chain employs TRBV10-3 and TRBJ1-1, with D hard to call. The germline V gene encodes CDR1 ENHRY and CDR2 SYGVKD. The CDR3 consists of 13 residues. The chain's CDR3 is CAQKGSVNTEAYF. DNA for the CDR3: TGTGCCCAAAAGGGAAGCGTGAACACTGAAGCTTACTTT.

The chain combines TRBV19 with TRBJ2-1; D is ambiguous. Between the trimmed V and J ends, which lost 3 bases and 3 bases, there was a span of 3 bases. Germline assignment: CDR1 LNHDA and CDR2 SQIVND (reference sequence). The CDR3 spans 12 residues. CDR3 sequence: CASSIFYNEQFF. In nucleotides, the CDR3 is TGTGCCAGTAGTATCTTCTACAATGAGCAGTTCTTC.

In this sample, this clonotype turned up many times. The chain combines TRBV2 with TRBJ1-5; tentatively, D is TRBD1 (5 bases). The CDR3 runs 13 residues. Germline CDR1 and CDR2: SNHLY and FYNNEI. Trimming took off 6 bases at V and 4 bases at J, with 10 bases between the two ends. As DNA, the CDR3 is TGTGCCAGCAGCGCGCAGGGAAATCAGCCCCAGCATTTT. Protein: CASSAQGNQPQHF.

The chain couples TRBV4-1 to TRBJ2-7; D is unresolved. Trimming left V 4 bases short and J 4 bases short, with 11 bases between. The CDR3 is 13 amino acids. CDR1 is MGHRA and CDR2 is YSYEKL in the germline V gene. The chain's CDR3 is CASSRDVIYEQYF. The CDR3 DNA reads TGCGCCAGCAGCCGAGACGTTATTTACGAGCAGTACTTC.

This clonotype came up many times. The CDR3 here is CASSPRGTNQPQHF. For the CDR3, the DNA is TGTGCCAGCAGCCCCAGGGGAACCAATCAGCCCCAGCATTTT. The J gene is TRBJ1-5, the V gene TRBV7-2, with D tentatively TRBD1 (6 bases). The germline gives CDR1 SGHTA, CDR2 FQGNSA. The CDR3 extends over 14 amino acids. The V gene lost 5 bases and the J gene lost 3 bases, with 11 bases spanning the gap.

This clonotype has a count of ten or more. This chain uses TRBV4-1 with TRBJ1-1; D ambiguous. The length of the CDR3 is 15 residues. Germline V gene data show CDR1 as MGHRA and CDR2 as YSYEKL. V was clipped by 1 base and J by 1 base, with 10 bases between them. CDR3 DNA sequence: TGCGCCAGCAGCCAAGTGCAGAAACAGAACACTGAAGCTTTCTTT. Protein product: CASSQVQKQNTEAFF.

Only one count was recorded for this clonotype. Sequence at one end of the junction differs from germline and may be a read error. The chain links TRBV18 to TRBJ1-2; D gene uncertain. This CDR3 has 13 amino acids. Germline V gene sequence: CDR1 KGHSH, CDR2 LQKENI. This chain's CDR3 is CASSPHANNGYTF. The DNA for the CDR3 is TGTGCCAGCTCACCGCATGCTAACAATGGCTACACCTTC.

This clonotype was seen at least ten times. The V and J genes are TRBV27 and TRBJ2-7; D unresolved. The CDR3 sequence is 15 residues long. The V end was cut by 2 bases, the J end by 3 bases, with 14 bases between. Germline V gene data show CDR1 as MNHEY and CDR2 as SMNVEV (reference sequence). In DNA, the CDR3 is TGTGCCAGCAGTTTAAAAGGTTGGACCGACTACGAGCAGTACTTC. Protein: CASSLKGWTDYEQYF.

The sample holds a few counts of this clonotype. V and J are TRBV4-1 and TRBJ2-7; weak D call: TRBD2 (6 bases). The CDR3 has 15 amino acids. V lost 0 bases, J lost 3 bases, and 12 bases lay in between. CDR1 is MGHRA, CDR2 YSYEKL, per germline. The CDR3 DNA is TGCGCCAGCAGCCAAGAGGCTAGCGCGAACTACGAGCAGTACTTC. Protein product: CASSQEASANYEQYF.

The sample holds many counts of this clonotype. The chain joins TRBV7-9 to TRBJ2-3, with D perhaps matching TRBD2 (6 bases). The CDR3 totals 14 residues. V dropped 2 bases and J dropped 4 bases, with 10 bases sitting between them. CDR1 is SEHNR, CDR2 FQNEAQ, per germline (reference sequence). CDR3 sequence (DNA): TGTGCCAGCAGCTTAACCGGGAGCGCAGATACGCAGTATTTT. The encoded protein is CASSLTGSADTQYF.

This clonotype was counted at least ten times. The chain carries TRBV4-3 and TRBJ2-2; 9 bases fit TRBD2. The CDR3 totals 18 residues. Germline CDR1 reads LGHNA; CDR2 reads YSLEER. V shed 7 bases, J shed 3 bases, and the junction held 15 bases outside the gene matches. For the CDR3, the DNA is TGCGCCAGCAACACTCACCCTAGCGGGATGATTGACACCGGGGAGCTGTTTTTT. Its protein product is CASNTHPSGMIDTGELFF.

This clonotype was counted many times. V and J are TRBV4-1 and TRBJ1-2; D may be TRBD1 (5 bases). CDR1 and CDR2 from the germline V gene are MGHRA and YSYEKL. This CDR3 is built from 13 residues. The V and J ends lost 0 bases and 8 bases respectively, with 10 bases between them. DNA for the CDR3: TGCGCCAGCAGCCAAGAACGGGGGGTCGGCTACACCTTC. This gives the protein CASSQERGVGYTF.

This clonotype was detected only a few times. CDR3 amino acids: CASSLSQGTGNTIYF. The CDR3, as DNA: TGTGCCAGCAGCCTATCACAGGGGACTGGAAACACCATATATTTT. This sequence joins TRBV7-2 and TRBJ1-3, with 7 bases identical to TRBD1. Germline V gene lookup returns CDR1 SGHTA and CDR2 FQGNSA. Trimming took 5 bases from V and 2 from J; bases not matched to a gene: 6. The CDR3 covers 15 residues.

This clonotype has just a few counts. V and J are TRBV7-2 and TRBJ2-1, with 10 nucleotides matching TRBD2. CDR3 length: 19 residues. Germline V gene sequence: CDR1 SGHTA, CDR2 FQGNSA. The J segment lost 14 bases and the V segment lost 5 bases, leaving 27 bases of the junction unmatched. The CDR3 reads CASSNPQRIAGGHLESEFF. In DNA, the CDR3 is TGTGCCAGCAGCAACCCCCAGAGGATAGCGGGAGGACACCTGGAATCGGAGTTCTTC.

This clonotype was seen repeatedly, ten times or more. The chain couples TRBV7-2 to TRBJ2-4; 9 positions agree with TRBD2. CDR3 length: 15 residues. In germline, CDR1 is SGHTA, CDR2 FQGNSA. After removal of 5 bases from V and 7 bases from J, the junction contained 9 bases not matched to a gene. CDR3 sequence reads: CASSLTSGPPNIQYF. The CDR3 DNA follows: TGTGCCAGCAGCCTAACTAGCGGGCCTCCTAACATTCAGTACTTC.

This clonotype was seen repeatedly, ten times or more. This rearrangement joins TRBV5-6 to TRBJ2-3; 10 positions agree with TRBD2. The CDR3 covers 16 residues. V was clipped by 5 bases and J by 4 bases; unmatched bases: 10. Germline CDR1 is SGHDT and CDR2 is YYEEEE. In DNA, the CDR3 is TGTGCCAGCAGACGTTGGACTAGCGGACTTTCAGATACGCAGTATTTT. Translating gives CASRRWTSGLSDTQYF. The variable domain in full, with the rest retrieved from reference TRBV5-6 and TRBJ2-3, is DAGVTQSPTHLIKTRGQQVTLRCSPKSGHDTVSWYQQALGQGPQFIFQYYEEEERQRGNFPDRFSGHQFPNYSSELNVNALLLGDSALYLCASRRWTSGLSDTQYFGPGTRLTVL.

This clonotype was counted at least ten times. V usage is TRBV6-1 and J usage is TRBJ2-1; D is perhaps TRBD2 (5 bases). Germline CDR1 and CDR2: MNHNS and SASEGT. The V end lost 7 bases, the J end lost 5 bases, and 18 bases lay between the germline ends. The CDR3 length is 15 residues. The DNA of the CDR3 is TGTGCCAGCACCCAACAGACTATAAGCCACAATGAGCAGTTCTTC. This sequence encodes CASTQQTISHNEQFF.

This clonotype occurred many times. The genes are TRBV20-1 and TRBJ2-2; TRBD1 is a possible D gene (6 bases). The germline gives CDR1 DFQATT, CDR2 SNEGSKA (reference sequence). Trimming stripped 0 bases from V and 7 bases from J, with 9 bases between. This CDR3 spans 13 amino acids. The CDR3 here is CSARDPTGGELFF. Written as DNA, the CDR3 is TGCAGTGCTAGAGACCCGACAGGCGGGGAGCTGTTTTTT.

The CDR3 sequence: CASSPDVTTGDTIYF. The CDR3 nucleotides read TGTGCCAGCAGTCCGGATGTTACCACCGGAGACACCATATATTTT. The chain links TRBV27 to TRBJ1-3; the D is unclear. Trimming stripped 5 bases from V and 8 bases from J, with 19 bases between. Per the germline V gene, CDR1 is MNHEY and CDR2 is SMNVEV (reference sequence). The CDR3 contains 15 residues.